This record concerns one TCR beta chain sequence. Only in-frame clones appear in the TCRdb table, and some are missing; sequencing was by immunoSEQ multiplex PCR. The repertoire has approximately 430,000 clones, roughly 88% of them found once; the top ten carry under 1.5%. This specimen comes from a study of blood T cell repertoires in COVID-19. Trimming cost V 3 bases and J 9 bases; bases outside gene matches: 1. Per germline, CDR1 MNHEY and CDR2 SMNVEV (reference sequence). The CDR3 totals 12 residues. The chain uses TRBV27 and TRBJ2-1; 8 bases map to TRBD1. The specimen was peripheral blood. The sequence was collected from a woman aged 25 to 39 with active or convalescent COVID-19. The CDR3 is CASSLGQAEQFF. For the CDR3, the DNA is TGTGCCAGCAGTTTGGGACAGGCTGAGCAGTTCTTC.